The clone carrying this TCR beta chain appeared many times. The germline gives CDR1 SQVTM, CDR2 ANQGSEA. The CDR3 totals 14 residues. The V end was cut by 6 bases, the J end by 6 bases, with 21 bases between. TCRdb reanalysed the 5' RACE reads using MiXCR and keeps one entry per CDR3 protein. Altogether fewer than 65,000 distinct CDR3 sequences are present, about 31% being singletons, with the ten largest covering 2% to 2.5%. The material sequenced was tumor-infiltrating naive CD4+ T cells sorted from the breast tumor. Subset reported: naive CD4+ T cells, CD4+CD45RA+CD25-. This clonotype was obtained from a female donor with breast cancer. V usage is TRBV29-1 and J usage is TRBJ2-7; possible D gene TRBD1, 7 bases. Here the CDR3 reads CSVDGRQGPAEQYF. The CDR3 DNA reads TGCAGCGTAGACGGGAGACAGGGTCCTGCCGAGCAGTACTTC.